Following are 19 T cell receptor beta chains from one sample sequenced in a study of blood T cell repertoires in COVID-19. Here immunoSEQ multiplex PCR was the method, and the copy in TCRdb shows in-frame clones only, minus some. The sample shows some 85,000 clones, around three quarters of them seen only once. Sequenced sample: peripheral blood. The receptors shown here come from an elderly woman with acute or convalescent COVID-19.

This clone has a handful of counts. The CDR3 nucleotides are TGTGCCAGCAGTTACTCAGCGACAGGATCCGGGGAGCTGTTTTTT. This gives the protein CASSYSATGSGELFF. The chain combines TRBV6-6 with TRBJ2-2; a weak D match, TRBD1 (6 bases). Germline V gene data show CDR1 as MNHNY and CDR2 as SVGAGI (reference sequence). Trimming took 0 bases from V and 6 from J, leaving 11 bases between them. The CDR3 length is 15 residues.

The chain recombines TRBV5-5 with TRBJ1-2; D unclear. The CDR3 loop spans 12 amino acids. V gave up 2 bases and J gave up 1 base, with 3 bases separating them. Germline V gene sequence: CDR1 SGHKS, CDR2 YYEKEE (reference sequence). Written as DNA, the CDR3 is TGTGCCAGCAGCTTCAGTAACTATGGCTACACCTTC. Protein sequence: CASSFSNYGYTF.

The J gene is TRBJ1-5, the V gene TRBV12-3 or TRBV12-4; 9 bases are shared with TRBD1. With 6 bases clipped from V and 6 bases from J, the junction kept 3 bases outside the gene matches. This CDR3 contains 13 residues. The CDR3 nucleotides are TGTGCCAGCAGCCGGACAGGGGCTCAGCCCCAGCATTTT. This encodes CASSRTGAQPQHF.

The chain links TRBV12-5 to TRBJ2-3; possible D gene TRBD1, 6 bases. Germline CDR1 LGHNT, CDR2 FRNRAP. The CDR3 has 16 amino acids. Trimming shortened V by 5 bases and J by 2 bases, and 17 bases separated the two germline ends. The CDR3 sequence: CASGLPPTGNTDTQYF. The CDR3 DNA reads TGTGCTAGTGGTCTCCCACCGACAGGAAACACAGATACGCAGTATTTT.

The chain links TRBV19 to TRBJ1-2; D is perhaps TRBD1 (5 bases). The CDR3 loop spans 14 amino acids. V dropped 2 bases and J dropped 3 bases, with 10 bases sitting between them. Germline V CDR1 and CDR2: LNHDA, SQIVND (reference sequence). This CDR3 reads CASSIRGFYYGYTF. In nucleotides, the CDR3 is TGTGCCAGTAGTATAAGGGGCTTTTACTATGGCTACACCTTC.

J is TRBJ1-1 and V is TRBV19; 9 nucleotides match TRBD1. CDR1 and CDR2 from the germline V gene are LNHDA and SQIVND (reference sequence). Trimming at V came to 8 bases and at J to 3 bases, leaving 10 bases not matched to a gene. The CDR3 covers 15 residues. CDR3 amino acids: CASGGQGKAYTEAFF. CDR3 coding DNA: TGTGCCAGTGGGGGACAGGGAAAGGCGTACACTGAAGCTTTCTTT. The full variable domain, rest sourced from reference TRBV19 and TRBJ1-1, is DGGITQSPKYLFRKEGQNVTLSCEQNLNHDAMYWYRQDPGQGLRLIYYSQIVNDFQKGDIAEGYSVSREKKESFPLTVTSAQKNPTAFYLCASGGQGKAYTEAFFGQGTRLTVV.

The genes are TRBV6-5 and TRBJ2-1; TRBD2 matches at 13 bases. Germline-derived CDR1 and CDR2 are MNHEY and SVGAGI. The CDR3 spans 15 residues. V was pared by 8 bases and J by 7 bases, with 8 bases of the junction left unmatched. The CDR3 loop reads CASQASGLAGNEQFF. CDR3 in DNA: TGTGCCAGCCAAGCGTCGGGACTAGCGGGGAATGAGCAGTTCTTC.

This chain joins TRBV5-1 and TRBJ2-2; the match to TRBD2 covers 14 bases. The V gene's germline CDR1 is SGHRS and CDR2 YFSETQ. This CDR3 region has 21 residues. Trimming cost V 0 bases and J 4 bases; bases outside gene matches: 14. As DNA, the CDR3 is TGCGCCAGCAGCTTGGTTGATCCGGGACTAGCGGGAGAGTTGGGCACCGGGGAGCTGTTTTTT. Residues: CASSLVDPGLAGELGTGELFF.

This clone was observed once. The V gene is TRBV7-3, the J gene TRBJ2-1; 9 bases line up with TRBD1. Germline loops: CDR1 SGHTA, CDR2 FQGTGA. The CDR3 runs to 13 residues. The V gene end was trimmed by 7 bases and the J gene end by 8 bases; junction bases not matched to a gene: 6. The CDR3 coding sequence is TGTGCCAGCACCCGGGACAGGGATGATGAGCAGTTCTTC. The encoded protein is CASTRDRDDEQFF.

The chain combines TRBV2 with TRBJ2-7; 13 bases align to TRBD2. The germline V gene has CDR1 SNHLY and CDR2 FYNNEI. After removal of 3 bases from V and 4 bases from J, the junction contained 6 bases not matched to a gene. CDR3 length: 16 residues. The CDR3 coding sequence is TGTGCCAGCAGTGACAAACTAGCGGGAGGGCCTTACGAGCAGTACTTC. Translated: CASSDKLAGGPYEQYF. The full variable domain, with the rest looked up from reference TRBV2 and TRBJ2-7, is EPEVTQTPSHQVTQMGQEVILRCVPISNHLYFYWYRQILGQKVEFLVSFYNNEISEKSEIFDDQFSVERPDGSNFTLKIRSTKLEDSAMYFCASSDKLAGGPYEQYFGPGTRLTVT.

J is TRBJ2-5 and V is TRBV19; 7 nucleotides match TRBD1. This CDR3 has 15 residues. V was clipped by 8 bases and J by 2 bases; unmatched bases: 11. The germline CDR1 and CDR2 sequences are LNHDA and SQIVND (reference sequence). The CDR3, as DNA: TGTGCCAGTGTAAATAGCGCAGGGGGTCAAGAGACCCAGTACTTC. It yields the protein CASVNSAGGQETQYF.

The V gene is TRBV7-6, the J gene TRBJ2-2, with 10 nucleotides matching TRBD2. The CDR3 is 15 residues long. Trimming removed 6 bases from V and 1 base from J; junction bases left unmatched: 2. Looked up from germline, CDR1 is SGHVS and CDR2 is FNYEAQ. DNA of the CDR3: TGTGCCAGCAGTCTAGCGGGAGTGAACACCGGGGAGCTGTTTTTT. Amino acids: CASSLAGVNTGELFF.

For the CDR3, the DNA is TGTGCCAGCATTCCACGGGGGGCGAACACCGGGGAGCTGTTTTTT. Translating gives CASIPRGANTGELFF. The chain is built from TRBV6-6 and TRBJ2-2; TRBD2 matches 7 bases. V lost 7 bases and J lost 0; bases outside the gene matches: 5. CDR1 is MNHNY, CDR2 SVGAGI, per germline (reference sequence). This CDR3 is 15 amino acids long.

This clone was counted once. This chain uses TRBV6-5 with TRBJ2-7, with 9 positions matching TRBD1. The CDR3 contains 15 residues. J gave up 5 bases and V 7 bases, and 12 bases lay outside the gene matches. The germline gives CDR1 MNHEY, CDR2 SVGAGI. The CDR3 DNA reads TGTGCCAGCAACTCCGGGGACAGGGAACGGCACGAGCAGTACTTC. Protein: CASNSGDRERHEQYF.

Ten or more counts support this clone. The chain employs TRBV7-9 and TRBJ1-1; 7 bases line up with TRBD1. V gave up 0 bases and J gave up 11 bases; unmatched junction bases: 3. Germline V gene lookup returns CDR1 SEHNR and CDR2 FQNEAQ (reference sequence). There are 12 residues in the CDR3. DNA of the CDR3: TGTGCCAGCAGCTTAGCTGACAGGGTTGCTTTCTTT. Protein: CASSLADRVAFF.

This clone was observed a single time. Within the sample, other DNA sequences also encode this same CDR3. The chain carries TRBV5-1 and TRBJ2-2, with TRBD1 identical over 7 bases. Germline V gene data show CDR1 as SGHRS and CDR2 as YFSETQ. The CDR3 sequence is 15 residues long. The V gene end was trimmed by 4 bases and the J gene end by 3 bases; junction bases not matched to a gene: 6. The CDR3 reads CASSLGQVDTGELFF. The DNA for the CDR3 is TGCGCCAGCAGCCTCGGACAGGTAGACACCGGGGAGCTGTTTTTT. The full variable domain, completed using reference TRBV5-1 and TRBJ2-2, is KAGVTQTPRYLIKTRGQQVTLSCSPISGHRSVSWYQQTPGQGLQFLFEYFSETQRNKGNFPGRFSGRQFSNSRSEMNVSTLELGDSALYLCASSLGQVDTGELFFGEGSRLTVL.

The CDR3 coding sequence is TGTGCCATCGGAGGACAGGGCAACCAAGAGACCCAGTACTTC. This gives the protein CAIGGQGNQETQYF. The gene calls are TRBV10-3 and TRBJ2-5, with TRBD1 matching over 8 bases. CDR3 length: 14 residues. CDR1 is ENHRY, CDR2 SYGVKD, per germline. V trimming: 8 bases; J trimming: 0 bases; junction bases outside the gene matches: 5.

The CDR3 DNA follows: TGTGCCAGCAGTTTCACCCTCGGTGAGCAGTTCTTC. It translates to CASSFTLGEQFF. This chain connects TRBV27 to TRBJ2-1, with unresolved D. V was shortened by 3 bases and J by 9 bases, with 9 bases between the two germline ends. CDR1 MNHEY and CDR2 SMNVEV come from the germline V gene (reference sequence). The CDR3 covers 12 residues.

The chain couples TRBV4-2 to TRBJ2-7; TRBD1 matches at 9 bases. The V segment lost 4 bases and the J segment 12 bases; nucleotides outside the gene matches: 16. The CDR3 contains 15 residues. The V gene's germline CDR1 is LGHNA and CDR2 YNFKEQ. The CDR3 is CASSRTGTGQGTLYF. CDR3 nucleotide sequence: TGTGCCAGCAGCCGAACCGGGACAGGGCAGGGGACTTTGTACTTC.